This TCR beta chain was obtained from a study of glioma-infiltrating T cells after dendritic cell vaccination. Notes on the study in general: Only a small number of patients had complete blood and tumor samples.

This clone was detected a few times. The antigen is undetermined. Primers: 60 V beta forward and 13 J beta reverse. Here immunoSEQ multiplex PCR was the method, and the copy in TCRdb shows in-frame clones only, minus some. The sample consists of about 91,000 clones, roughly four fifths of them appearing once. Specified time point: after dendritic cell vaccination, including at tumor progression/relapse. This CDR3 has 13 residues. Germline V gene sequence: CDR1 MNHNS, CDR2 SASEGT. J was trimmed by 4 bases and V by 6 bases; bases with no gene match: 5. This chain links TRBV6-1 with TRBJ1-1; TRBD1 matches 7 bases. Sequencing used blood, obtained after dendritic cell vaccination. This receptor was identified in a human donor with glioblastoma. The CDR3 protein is CASREGQFTEAFF. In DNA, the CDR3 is TGTGCCAGCAGAGAGGGACAGTTCACTGAAGCTTTCTTT.